The next 25 T cell receptor beta chains were all read from a single sample in a study of OX40 agonist ivuxolimab in advanced cancers. The table came from immunoSEQ multiplex PCR; TCRdb's copy has only in-frame clones and leaves some out. The sample has 130,000 or so clones; around 93% are singletons. The sample in question was CD4+ or CD8+ T cells sorted from blood, obtained in a trial of the OX40 agonist ivuxolimab. The source is an adult with an advanced solid tumor such as melanoma, head and neck, liver or kidney cancer.

The chain employs TRBV6-5 and TRBJ2-3; 9 nucleotides agree with TRBD2. Germline assignment: CDR1 MNHEY and CDR2 SVGAGI. The CDR3 sequence is 14 residues long. Trimming at V came to 11 bases and at J to 4 bases, leaving 10 bases not matched to a gene. CDR3: CAARGAGGADTQYF. Written as DNA, the CDR3 is TGTGCCGCCAGGGGGGCGGGAGGGGCAGATACGCAGTATTTT.

V is TRBV4-1 and J is TRBJ2-1; 14 bases line up with TRBD2. The ends lost 4 bases at V and 7 bases at J; junction bases unmatched: 6. The CDR3 is 16 residues long. Germline loops: CDR1 MGHRA, CDR2 YSYEKL. CDR3 in DNA: TGCGCCAGCAGCCCGGGGGGACTAGCGGGAGTTAATGAGCAGTTCTTC. It is translated as CASSPGGLAGVNEQFF.

The genes are TRBV28 and TRBJ1-1, with D uncertain. Germline values: CDR1 MDHEN, CDR2 SYDVKM. The V end lost 2 bases, the J end lost 0 bases, and 10 bases lay between the germline ends. The CDR3 sequence is 15 residues long. DNA of the CDR3: TGTGCCAGCAGTTTACTAAGGAGGATGAACACTGAAGCTTTCTTT. It encodes CASSLLRRMNTEAFF.

The rearrangement links TRBV5-1 to TRBJ2-7; 10 nucleotides match TRBD1. The germline V gene has CDR1 SGHRS and CDR2 YFSETQ. There are 14 residues in the CDR3. Losses at the gene ends were 1 base for V and 5 bases for J; bases not matched to a gene: 3. CDR3: CASSLRQGANEQYF. In DNA, the CDR3 is TGCGCCAGCAGCTTGCGACAGGGGGCCAACGAGCAGTACTTC.

The J gene is TRBJ1-5, the V gene TRBV10-3; 8 bases map to TRBD1. J lost 5 bases, V lost 6 bases, and 3 bases had no gene match. The CDR3 runs to 13 residues. Germline V gene sequence: CDR1 ENHRY, CDR2 SYGVKD. The CDR3 loop reads CAIRGQGHQPQHF. The CDR3 region has the DNA TGTGCCATCAGAGGACAGGGTCATCAGCCCCAGCATTTT.

Here the CDR3 DNA reads TGTGCCAGCAGCTCCTTTACAGATACGCAGTATTTT. This translates into CASSSFTDTQYF. The V and J genes are TRBV11-2 and TRBJ2-3; D gene unclear. Germline loops: CDR1 SGHAT, CDR2 FQNNGV. The germline V and J ends were trimmed by 4 bases and 3 bases, with 5 bases remaining between them. The CDR3 totals 12 residues.

Notes on this clone: Other DNA sequences of this sample code for an identical CDR3. V gene TRBV9 combines with J gene TRBJ2-3, with D unclear. The CDR3 consists of 14 residues. Germline loops: CDR1 SGDLS, CDR2 YYNGEE. The V gene lost 0 bases and the J gene lost 1 base, with 6 bases spanning the gap. The CDR3 region has the DNA TGTGCCAGCAGCGTAGAACCGGGCACAGATACGCAGTATTTT. Its protein is CASSVEPGTDTQYF.

The genes are TRBV28 and TRBJ2-1; TRBD2 agrees at 11 bases. The ends lost 7 bases at V and 7 bases at J; junction bases unmatched: 9. Germline CDR1 reads MDHEN; CDR2 reads SYDVKM. The CDR3 contains 15 residues. In DNA, the CDR3 is TGTGCCAGCACCGTAGCGGGAGGGCCCTCGAATGAGCAGTTCTTC. Protein: CASTVAGGPSNEQFF.

The rearrangement joins TRBV7-3 to TRBJ2-1; D possibly uses TRBD1 or TRBD2 (5 bases each). From germline, CDR1 is SGHTA and CDR2 FQGTGA. This CDR3 spans 16 amino acids. V gave up 2 bases and J gave up 6 bases, with 17 bases separating them. The CDR3 region has the DNA TGTGCCAGCAGCTTAGGAACGGGGCTGGCAAGCAATGAGCAGTTCTTC. Its protein product is CASSLGTGLASNEQFF.

The chain employs TRBV7-7 and TRBJ2-5; D gene uncertain. The germline V and J ends were trimmed by 5 bases and 4 bases, with 17 bases remaining between them. The CDR3 has 15 residues. Germline CDR1 is SSHAT and CDR2 is FNYEAQ (reference sequence). Here the CDR3 reads CASSIRASLGETQYF. In DNA form, the CDR3 reads TGTGCCAGCAGCATCCGTGCCTCACTGGGAGAGACCCAGTACTTC.

Concerning this clone itself: The same CDR3 also results from other DNA sequences found in this sample. The chain uses TRBV7-9 and TRBJ2-7; 7 bases are shared with TRBD2. The germline gives CDR1 SEHNR, CDR2 FQNEAQ (reference sequence). The CDR3 spans 16 residues. V dropped 1 base and J dropped 2; count of bases not matched to a gene: 8. The CDR3 protein is CASSLGVASGTYEQYF. CDR3 DNA sequence: TGTGCCAGCAGCTTAGGAGTGGCTAGCGGTACCTACGAGCAGTACTTC.

The chain combines TRBV18 with TRBJ1-4; TRBD1 aligns across 11 bases. The germline gives CDR1 KGHSH, CDR2 LQKENI. The CDR3 length is 16 residues. The V gene end was trimmed by 1 base and the J gene end by 3 bases; junction bases not matched to a gene: 1. CDR3 amino acids: CASSPRTGGPNEKLFF. Here the CDR3 DNA reads TGTGCCAGCTCACCACGGACAGGGGGCCCTAATGAAAAACTGTTTTTT.

This chain links TRBV10-3 with TRBJ2-7; 8 bases line up with TRBD1. Looked up from germline, CDR1 is ENHRY and CDR2 is SYGVKD. The CDR3 is 12 amino acids. V shed 6 bases and J 10 bases; nucleotides not matched to a gene: 8. DNA of the CDR3: TGTGCCATCAGCCAGGACAGGGAGCATCAGTACTTC. The encoded protein is CAISQDREHQYF.

The chain couples TRBV15 to TRBJ1-5; perhaps TRBD1 as D (5 bases). Germline V lookup: CDR1 LNHNV, CDR2 YYDKDF (reference sequence). CDR3 length: 18 amino acids. Trimming left V 3 bases short and J 6 bases short, with 24 bases between. The CDR3 DNA reads TGTGCCACCAGCAGGGCGGTAGGCGTCAGGGAATTCGGTCAGCCCCAGCATTTT. Protein sequence: CATSRAVGVREFGQPQHF.

The J gene is TRBJ2-7, the V gene TRBV5-6; TRBD1 matches at 7 bases. The CDR3 spans 14 residues. CDR1 and CDR2 (germline): SGHDT, YYEEEE. V lost 4 bases to trimming and J lost 3 bases; unmatched junction nucleotides: 7. The CDR3 bases are TGTGCCAGCAGCCCCAGGGACAGCCACTACGAGCAGTACTTC. Protein product: CASSPRDSHYEQYF.

The chain joins TRBV15 to TRBJ2-7, with a tentative D call TRBD1 (6 bases). The CDR3 is 14 amino acids. The germline V and J ends were trimmed by 7 bases and 2 bases, with 15 bases remaining between them. Germline-derived CDR1 and CDR2 are LNHNV and YYDKDF (reference sequence). The DNA for the CDR3 is TGTGCCACCACCCTACAGGGTGGGACCTACGAGCAGTACTTC. This sequence encodes CATTLQGGTYEQYF.

The chain couples TRBV19 to TRBJ1-1, with D unresolved. V was shortened by 8 bases and J by 1 base, with 26 bases between the two germline ends. The CDR3 runs 18 residues. CDR1 and CDR2 from the germline V gene are LNHDA and SQIVND (reference sequence). CDR3 sequence reads: CASSSAGRRAPWNTEAFF. CDR3 coding DNA: TGTGCCAGTTCCTCGGCGGGCAGGAGGGCCCCATGGAACACTGAAGCTTTCTTT.

The CDR3 bases are TGCGCCAGCAGCTTGGAAGTCGGGGAAAAACTGTTTTTT. This gives the protein CASSLEVGEKLFF. The chain has TRBV5-1 and TRBJ1-4; D gene unclear. Trimming removed 0 bases from V and 8 bases from J, with 8 bases in between. Per germline, CDR1 SGHRS and CDR2 YFSETQ. This CDR3 region has 13 residues.

V usage is TRBV18 and J usage is TRBJ1-4; no clear D. This CDR3 is built from 14 residues. From germline, CDR1 is KGHSH and CDR2 LQKENI. V lost 1 base and J lost 5, with 8 bases in between. The CDR3 region has the DNA TGTGCCAGCTCACCACAGGGAGGGAATGAAAAACTGTTTTTT. It translates to CASSPQGGNEKLFF.

For this clone: Mismatch with germline at one junction end may stem from a read error. This chain links TRBV19 with TRBJ1-2; no firm D call. The CDR3 is 14 residues long. Germline CDR1 and CDR2: LNHDA and SQIVND (reference sequence). The CDR3 region has the DNA TGTGCCAGTAGTTTCCAAATCCGGGTCAGATCTCTCCGATTC. Amino acids: CASSFQIRVRSLRF.

The chain recombines TRBV6-5 with TRBJ1-1; no firm D call. V lost 6 bases to trimming and J lost 5 bases, with 13 bases between them. The CDR3 contains 13 residues. Looked up from germline, CDR1 is MNHEY and CDR2 is SVGAGI. CDR3 in DNA: TGTGCCAGCAGCCCCCCGAGAGGGACTGAAGCTTTCTTT. Its protein is CASSPPRGTEAFF.

This clone appeared once. The chain links TRBV28 to TRBJ1-5; tentative D call: TRBD1 (6 bases). There are 18 residues in the CDR3. Per the germline V gene, CDR1 is MDHEN and CDR2 is SYDVKM. Trimming shortened V by 4 bases and J by 3 bases, and 22 bases separated the two germline ends. CDR3 in DNA: TGTGCCAGCAGTTCCACCCGATCCGACAGGTCTTTCAATCAGCCCCAGCATTTT. Translation: CASSSTRSDRSFNQPQHF.

The genes are TRBV6-5 and TRBJ1-3, with D perhaps TRBD1 (6 bases). Germline loops: CDR1 MNHEY, CDR2 SVGAGI. Between the trimmed V and J ends, which lost 6 bases and 5 bases, there was a span of 14 bases. The CDR3 covers 14 residues. CDR3 residues: CASSPTGRRNTIYF. The CDR3 coding sequence is TGTGCCAGCAGCCCCACAGGGCGGAGAAACACCATATATTTT.

V usage is TRBV2 and J usage is TRBJ1-2, with TRBD1 as a possible D gene (5 bases). The CDR3 extends over 13 amino acids. Germline V gene sequence: CDR1 SNHLY, CDR2 FYNNEI. V gave up 6 bases and J gave up 2 bases, with 10 bases separating them. The CDR3 region is CASRRGSNYGYTF. CDR3 sequence (DNA): TGTGCCAGCAGGAGGGGATCAAACTATGGCTACACCTTC.

The rearrangement joins TRBV9 to TRBJ1-2; D is unresolved. CDR3 length: 13 amino acids. Germline loops: CDR1 SGDLS, CDR2 YYNGEE. The V end lost 4 bases, the J end lost 1 base, and 8 bases lay between the germline ends. This chain's CDR3 is CASSLSDNYGYTF. In DNA, the CDR3 is TGTGCCAGCAGCTTAAGTGATAACTATGGCTACACCTTC.